The source of this TCR beta chain is a study of T cell changes during pregnancy in multiple sclerosis. The method was immunoSEQ multiplex PCR; TCRdb's version includes in-frame clones alone and lacks a portion of them. The sample carries about 40,000 clones, around 90% recorded once. CDR3 length: 12 residues. Germline CDR1 reads SGHKS; CDR2 reads YYEKEE (reference sequence). Germline trimming cut 7 bases from V and 5 bases from J; bases unmatched to any gene: 3. This sequence originates from a female donor with multiple sclerosis, enrolled in a pregnancy study. The sequenced sample was CD8+ T cells from peripheral blood mononuclear cells, obtained before pregnancy. V gene TRBV5-5 combines with J gene TRBJ2-7; TRBD1 matches at 10 bases. DNA for the CDR3: TGTGCCAGCGAGGACAGGGGGGACGAGCAGTACTTC. This gives the protein CASEDRGDEQYF.